The source of this TCR beta chain is a study of cytomegalovirus exposure and HLA in healthy donors. With respect to this clone: Its matching antigen is unknown.

Points from the study as a whole: About 87% or about 30% of the time was how often most TCR beta V segments were productive, according to an earlier analysis.

The CDR3 loop spans 15 amino acids. V was shortened by 2 bases and J by 0 bases, with 12 bases between the two germline ends. In germline, CDR1 is SGHRS, CDR2 YFSETQ. This PCR relied on a set of 60 Vbeta primers and 13 Jbeta primers. Profiled with immunoSEQ multiplex PCR; TCRdb holds only in-frame clones, not every one. The repertoire table contains about 160,000 clones. The specimen sequenced was PBMCs. The sequence was obtained from a woman aged 55-69 years in good health and CMV-seronegative. V usage is TRBV5-1 and J usage is TRBJ2-7; D may be TRBD1 (6 bases). The CDR3 DNA sequence: TGCGCCAGCAGCTTAGTCGGACAGAACTCCTACGAGCAGTACTTC. Translation gives CASSLVGQNSYEQYF.